This T cell receptor (beta chain) derives from a study of long-term antiretroviral therapy in people with HIV. Study-wide findings and caveats: Diversity rose after ART but stayed below transplant donor controls. Controls exceeded HIV repertoires in CDR3 length range.

Details on this clone: What it recognizes is unknown.

V gave up 4 bases and J gave up 2 bases, with 12 bases separating them. Germline CDR1 ENHRY, CDR2 SYGVKD. The CDR3 is made up of 15 amino acids. Runs used v3.0 of the immunoSEQ assay and were done at survey level. Generated by immunoSEQ multiplex PCR, the TCRdb table keeps only in-frame clones and is missing some. The sample includes approximately 16,000 clones, roughly 80% of them seen just once. This specimen consisted of unsorted PBMCs, obtained approximately 14 months before starting antiretroviral therapy. The TCR comes from a man aged 25 to 40 with HIV. The chain couples TRBV10-3 to TRBJ2-1; weak D call: TRBD2 (6 bases). The CDR3 spells CAISAGGETYNEQFF. The CDR3 DNA follows: TGTGCCATCAGTGCGGGCGGGGAGACCTACAATGAGCAGTTCTTC.